This T cell receptor beta chain was identified in a study of T cell responses to AZD1222 COVID-19 vaccine. CDR1 and CDR2 from the germline V gene are LGHNA and YSLEER. This CDR3 is 15 amino acids long. V was trimmed by 1 base and J by 2 bases, leaving 12 bases between them. Here immunoSEQ multiplex PCR was the method, and the copy in TCRdb shows in-frame clones only, minus some. The table records around 84,000 clones, 88% of them present only once. This sequence originates from an adult in good health. The chain combines TRBV4-3 with TRBJ2-7; tentatively, D is TRBD2 (5 bases). The source material was peripheral blood, sampled on day 0 of AZD1222 vaccination. Here the CDR3 DNA reads TGCGCCAGCAGCCAAGGGGAGACACCCCCCTACGAGCAGTACTTC. Translating it yields CASSQGETPPYEQYF.